This T cell receptor (beta chain) was recovered during a study of T cells in Graves' hyperthyroidism and ophthalmopathy. Researchers amplified the TCR beta CDR3 regions from RNA transcripts. The TCR CDR3 was amplified in a first-round RT-PCR using the HTBI primer set. TCRdb passed the multiplex PCR reads through MiXCR, listing each CDR3 protein once. The sample includes hundreds of thousands of distinct CDR3 sequences, over 35% of them seen just once. Trimming took off 4 bases at V and 3 bases at J, with 15 bases between the two ends. Germline lookup yields CDR1 DFQATT and CDR2 SNEGSKA (reference sequence). This CDR3 region has 14 residues. Fresh 10 ml peripheral blood yielded PBMCs.

The clonotype comes from a man younger than 30 with Graves' hyperthyroidism. The chain employs TRBV20-1 and TRBJ1-1; weak D call: TRBD1 (5 bases). The specimen sequenced was blood. The CDR3 region has the DNA TGCAGTGCTAACCCCTTGGGGCGGGACACTGAAGCTTTCTTT. It yields the protein CSANPLGRDTEAFF.